The 6 T cell receptor beta chains below were found in one sample sequenced in a study of blood T cell repertoires in COVID-19. This table comes from immunoSEQ multiplex PCR, and its TCRdb copy is limited to in-frame clones, with some not included. The sample includes around 100,000 clones, approximately 88% of them seen just once. Sequenced material: peripheral blood. The source of these receptors is a woman aged 70-85 years with acute or convalescent COVID-19.

This clone was seen once. The chain couples TRBV19 to TRBJ2-5; 10 bases match TRBD1. The V and J ends lost 4 bases and 1 base, in that order; junction bases with no gene match: 6. This CDR3 spans 16 amino acids. The germline gives CDR1 LNHDA, CDR2 SQIVND (reference sequence). CDR3 coding DNA: TGTGCCAGTAGTACCCGACAGGGGGCGCCCCAAGAGACCCAGTACTTC. Its protein product is CASSTRQGAPQETQYF.

V is TRBV9 and J is TRBJ1-2; 7 nucleotides line up with TRBD1. CDR1 and CDR2 from the germline V gene are SGDLS and YYNGEE. The CDR3 loop spans 14 amino acids. The junction had 7 bases not matched to a gene; V was cut back by 4 bases and J by 4 bases. CDR3 sequence reads: CASSPGDSSYGYTF. The CDR3 region has the DNA TGTGCCAGCAGCCCAGGGGACAGCTCCTATGGCTACACCTTC.

The chain recombines TRBV28 with TRBJ1-1; perhaps TRBD1 as D (6 bases). Trimming took off 5 bases at V and 11 bases at J, with 24 bases between the two ends. Germline-derived CDR1 and CDR2 are MDHEN and SYDVKM. This CDR3 spans 15 amino acids. CDR3 region: CASSPVGNQGKGAFF. CDR3 sequence (DNA): TGTGCCAGCAGTCCCGTTGGCAACCAGGGGAAGGGCGCTTTCTTT.

This clone was observed a few times. V usage is TRBV5-6 and J usage is TRBJ1-1; the D gene is possibly TRBD1 (6 bases). The CDR3 extends over 13 amino acids. Germline assignment: CDR1 SGHDT and CDR2 YYEEEE. Trimming took 0 bases from V and 7 from J, leaving 10 bases between them. The CDR3 here is CASSLVVQGEAFF. The CDR3 DNA reads as TGTGCCAGCAGCTTGGTAGTACAGGGTGAAGCTTTCTTT.

This sequence joins TRBV29-1 and TRBJ2-3, with 7 bases lining up with TRBD2. The CDR3 runs to 15 residues. Trimming took 5 bases from V and 1 from J; bases not matched to a gene: 9. Looked up from germline, CDR1 is SQVTM and CDR2 is ANQGSEA. The CDR3 DNA is TGCAGCGTTCGGGCGGGAGTGATTGGCACAGATACGCAGTATTTT. Amino acids: CSVRAGVIGTDTQYF.

The chain joins TRBV10-1 to TRBJ2-1, with D perhaps TRBD2 (7 bases). Germline CDR1 reads WNHNN; CDR2 reads SYGVQD (reference sequence). The length of the CDR3 is 15 residues. Trimming left V 4 bases short and J 6 bases short, with 16 bases between. CDR3 sequence reads: CASSGGGPGGNEQFF. The CDR3 DNA reads as TGCGCCAGCAGTGGGGGGGGGCCTGGGGGCAATGAGCAGTTCTTC.